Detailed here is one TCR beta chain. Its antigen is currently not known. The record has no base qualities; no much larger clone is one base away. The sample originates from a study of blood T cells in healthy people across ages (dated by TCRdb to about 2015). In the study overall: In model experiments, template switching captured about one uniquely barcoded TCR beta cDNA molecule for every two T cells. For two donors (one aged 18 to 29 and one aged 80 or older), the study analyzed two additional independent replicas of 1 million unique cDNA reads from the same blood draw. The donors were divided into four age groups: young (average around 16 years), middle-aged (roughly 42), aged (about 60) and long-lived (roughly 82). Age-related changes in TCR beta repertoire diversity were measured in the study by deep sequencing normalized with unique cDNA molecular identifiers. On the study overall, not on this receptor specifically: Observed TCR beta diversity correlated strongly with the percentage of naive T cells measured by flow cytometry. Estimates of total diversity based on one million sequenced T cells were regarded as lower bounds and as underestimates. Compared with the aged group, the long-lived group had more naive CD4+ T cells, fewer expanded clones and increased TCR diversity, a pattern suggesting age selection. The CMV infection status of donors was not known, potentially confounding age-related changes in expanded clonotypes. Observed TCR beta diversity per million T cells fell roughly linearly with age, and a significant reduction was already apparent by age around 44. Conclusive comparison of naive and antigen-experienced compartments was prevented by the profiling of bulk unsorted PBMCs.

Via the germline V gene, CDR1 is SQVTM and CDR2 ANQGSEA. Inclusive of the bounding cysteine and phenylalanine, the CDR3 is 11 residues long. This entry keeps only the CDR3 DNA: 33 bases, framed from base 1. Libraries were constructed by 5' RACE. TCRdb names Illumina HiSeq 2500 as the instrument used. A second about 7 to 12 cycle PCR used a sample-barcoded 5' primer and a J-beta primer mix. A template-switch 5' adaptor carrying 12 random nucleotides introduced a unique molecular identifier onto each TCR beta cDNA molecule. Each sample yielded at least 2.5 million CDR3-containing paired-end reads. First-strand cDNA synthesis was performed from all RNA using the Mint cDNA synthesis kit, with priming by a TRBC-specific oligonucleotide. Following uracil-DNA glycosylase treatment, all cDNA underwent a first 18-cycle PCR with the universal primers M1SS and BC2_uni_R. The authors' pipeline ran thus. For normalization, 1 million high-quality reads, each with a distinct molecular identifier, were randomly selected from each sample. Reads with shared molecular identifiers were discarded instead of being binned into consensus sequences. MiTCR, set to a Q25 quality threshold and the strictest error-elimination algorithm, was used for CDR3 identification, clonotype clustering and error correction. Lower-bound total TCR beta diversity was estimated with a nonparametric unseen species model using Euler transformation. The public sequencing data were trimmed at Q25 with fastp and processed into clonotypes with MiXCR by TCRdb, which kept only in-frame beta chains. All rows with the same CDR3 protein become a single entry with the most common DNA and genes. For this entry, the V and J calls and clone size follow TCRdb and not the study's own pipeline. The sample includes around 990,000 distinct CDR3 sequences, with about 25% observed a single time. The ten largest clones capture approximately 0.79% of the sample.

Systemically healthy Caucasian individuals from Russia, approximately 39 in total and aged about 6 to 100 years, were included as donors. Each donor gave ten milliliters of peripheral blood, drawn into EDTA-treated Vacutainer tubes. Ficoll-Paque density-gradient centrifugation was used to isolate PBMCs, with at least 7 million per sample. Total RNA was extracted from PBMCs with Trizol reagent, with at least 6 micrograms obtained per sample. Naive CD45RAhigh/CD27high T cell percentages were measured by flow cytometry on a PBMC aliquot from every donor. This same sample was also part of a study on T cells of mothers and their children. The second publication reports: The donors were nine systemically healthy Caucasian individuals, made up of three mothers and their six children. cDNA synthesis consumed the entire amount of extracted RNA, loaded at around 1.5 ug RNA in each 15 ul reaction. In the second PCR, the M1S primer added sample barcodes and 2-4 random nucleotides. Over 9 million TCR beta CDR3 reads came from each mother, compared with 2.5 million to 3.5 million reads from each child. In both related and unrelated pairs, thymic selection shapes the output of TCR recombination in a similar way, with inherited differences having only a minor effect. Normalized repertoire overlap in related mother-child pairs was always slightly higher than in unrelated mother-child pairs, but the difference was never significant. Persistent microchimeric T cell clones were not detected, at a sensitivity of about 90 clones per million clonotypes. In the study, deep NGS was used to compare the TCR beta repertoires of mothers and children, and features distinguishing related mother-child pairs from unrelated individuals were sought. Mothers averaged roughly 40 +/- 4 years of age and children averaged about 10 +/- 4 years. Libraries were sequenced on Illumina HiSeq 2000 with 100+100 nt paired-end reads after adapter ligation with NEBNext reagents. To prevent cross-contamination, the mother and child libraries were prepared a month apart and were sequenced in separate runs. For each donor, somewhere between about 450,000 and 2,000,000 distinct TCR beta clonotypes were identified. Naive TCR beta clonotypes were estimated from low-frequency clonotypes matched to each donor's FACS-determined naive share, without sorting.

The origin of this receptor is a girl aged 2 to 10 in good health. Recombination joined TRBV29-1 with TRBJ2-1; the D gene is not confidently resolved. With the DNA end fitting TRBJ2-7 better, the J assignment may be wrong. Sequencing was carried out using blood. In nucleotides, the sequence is TGCAGCGCCAGCGTAGACTACGAGCAGTACTTC. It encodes CSASVDYEQYF.